The 17 T cell receptor beta chains listed next were all sequenced from one sample in a study of cytomegalovirus exposure and HLA in healthy donors. PCR primers comprised 60 Vbeta and 13 Jbeta primers. Clones were sequenced by immunoSEQ multiplex PCR, and TCRdb holds only the in-frame ones, with some missing. The table shows some 110,000 clones, with 75% occurring only once. Material: PBMCs. These receptor sequences come from a man aged 35-49 years in good health and CMV-seronegative.

This clone was observed a single time. The V gene is TRBV7-9, the J gene TRBJ1-2, with D perhaps matching TRBD1 (6 bases). Germline CDR1 SEHNR, CDR2 FQNEAQ (reference sequence). The CDR3 is 14 amino acids. V was cut by 5 bases and J by 3 bases, with 13 bases left in between. The CDR3 DNA reads as TGTGCCAGCAGCCGGGACATGGTCGACTATGGCTACACCTTC. Translation: CASSRDMVDYGYTF. The complete variable domain, with remaining parts taken from reference TRBV7-9 and TRBJ1-2, reads DTGVSQNPRHKITKRGQNVTFRCDPISEHNRLYWYRQTLGQGPEFLTYFQNEAQLEKSRLLSDRFSAERPKGSFSTLEIQRTEQGDSAMYLCASSRDMVDYGYTFGSGTRLTVV.

The chain joins TRBV28 to TRBJ1-2; D gene ambiguous. Germline values: CDR1 MDHEN, CDR2 SYDVKM. V was clipped by 7 bases and J by 7 bases, with 22 bases between them. This CDR3 contains 15 residues. The CDR3 DNA reads TGTGCCAGCACCCCAGAGGGCAGGAAAAGGCTTGGCTACACCTTC. Its translation is CASTPEGRKRLGYTF.

The rearrangement links TRBV5-8 to TRBJ1-2; 9 bases fit TRBD1. The germline CDR1 and CDR2 sequences are SGHTS and YDEGEE. The ends lost 4 bases at V and 6 bases at J; junction bases unmatched: 7. This CDR3 spans 14 amino acids. In DNA form, the CDR3 reads TGTGCCAGCAGCGTGGGACAGGGCGGTCATGGCTACACCTTC. Translating gives CASSVGQGGHGYTF.

V usage is TRBV29-1 and J usage is TRBJ2-1; 11 nucleotides match TRBD2. This CDR3 region has 15 residues. The germline V gene encodes CDR1 SQVTM and CDR2 ANQGSEA. With 7 bases clipped from V and 7 bases from J, the junction kept 12 bases outside the gene matches. This CDR3 reads CSAIGGSGRGNEQFF. The CDR3 bases are TGCAGCGCAATCGGTGGTAGCGGGAGGGGGAATGAGCAGTTCTTC.

The genes are TRBV11-3 and TRBJ2-7; a weak D match, TRBD2 (5 bases). The CDR3 loop spans 14 amino acids. Trimming shortened V by 3 bases and J by 3 bases, and 12 bases separated the two germline ends. Germline V gene data show CDR1 as SGHNT and CDR2 as YENEEA. This CDR3 is CASSFGSGDYEQYF. The CDR3 nucleotides are TGTGCCAGCAGCTTCGGATCCGGGGACTACGAGCAGTACTTC.

The gene calls are TRBV11-2 and TRBJ1-4; 7 bases map to TRBD1. Germline trimming cut 5 bases from V and 4 bases from J; bases unmatched to any gene: 7. The CDR3 runs 15 residues. The germline V gene encodes CDR1 SGHAT and CDR2 FQNNGV. The CDR3 sequence: CASSHEGASNEKLFF. In DNA, the CDR3 is TGTGCCAGCAGCCACGAGGGGGCAAGTAATGAAAAACTGTTTTTT.

V is TRBV7-2 and J is TRBJ2-1; D is possibly TRBD2 (6 bases). Germline V gene lookup returns CDR1 SGHTA and CDR2 FQGNSA. The CDR3 contains 17 residues. Trimming pared 4 bases from V and 10 bases from J, leaving 26 bases between. CDR3 DNA sequence: TGTGCCAGCAGCTACCATCCCGGACGGGGGTCTACAAGAGAGCAGTTCTTC. It codes for CASSYHPGRGSTREQFF.

This chain uses TRBV4-1 with TRBJ1-4; D is perhaps TRBD1 (5 bases). Germline lookup yields CDR1 MGHRA and CDR2 YSYEKL. The V end was cut by 0 bases, the J end by 14 bases, with 28 bases between. The CDR3 spans 18 residues. The DNA of the CDR3 is TGCGCCAGCAGCCAAGATGGGCGCCGGAGGGGCAGCAGCGCTGGGCTGTTTTTT. This sequence encodes CASSQDGRRRGSSAGLFF.

A few counts support this clone. This chain joins TRBV5-1 and TRBJ1-1; D not certain. The germline CDR1 and CDR2 sequences are SGHRS and YFSETQ. The CDR3 is made up of 14 amino acids. Trimming pared 4 bases from V and 2 bases from J, leaving 12 bases between. The CDR3 region has the DNA TGCGCCAGCAGCATCCCGGGTGCTAACACTGAAGCTTTCTTT. Protein sequence: CASSIPGANTEAFF.

The V gene is TRBV5-1, the J gene TRBJ2-1; weak D call: TRBD1 (5 bases). This CDR3 is 14 amino acids long. Between the trimmed V and J ends, which lost 0 bases and 7 bases, there was a span of 11 bases. Looked up from germline, CDR1 is SGHRS and CDR2 is YFSETQ. The DNA for the CDR3 is TGCGCCAGCAGCTTGGAAGACAGTGTAAATGAGCAGTTCTTC. Encoded protein: CASSLEDSVNEQFF. The full variable domain, rest sourced from reference TRBV5-1 and TRBJ2-1, is KAGVTQTPRYLIKTRGQQVTLSCSPISGHRSVSWYQQTPGQGLQFLFEYFSETQRNKGNFPGRFSGRQFSNSRSEMNVSTLELGDSALYLCASSLEDSVNEQFFGPGTRLTVL.

V gene TRBV28 combines with J gene TRBJ2-7; 9 nucleotides line up with TRBD1. CDR3 length: 14 residues. V dropped 5 bases and J dropped 12; count of bases not matched to a gene: 14. The germline V gene encodes CDR1 MDHEN and CDR2 SYDVKM. Here the CDR3 reads CASSPIGTGRMLYF. In DNA form, the CDR3 reads TGTGCCAGCAGTCCGATCGGGACAGGGAGAATGCTGTACTTC.

Note on this clone: The identical CDR3 is also encoded by other nucleotide sequences in the sample. The chain carries TRBV10-3 and TRBJ1-1; D remains unclear. The CDR3 loop spans 14 amino acids. The germline V and J ends were trimmed by 2 bases and 5 bases, with 12 bases remaining between them. The germline V gene encodes CDR1 ENHRY and CDR2 SYGVKD. The CDR3 bases are TGTGCCATCAGTGAGGATGGAAGAGGGACTGAAGCTTTCTTT. Amino acid sequence: CAISEDGRGTEAFF.

This clone was picked up one time. The genes are TRBV14 and TRBJ1-4; D ambiguous. Trimming removed 0 bases from V and 7 bases from J, with 9 bases in between. The CDR3 loop spans 14 amino acids. CDR1 SGHDN and CDR2 FVKESK come from the germline V gene. CDR3 amino acids: CASSQELTGEKLFF. The CDR3 DNA is TGTGCCAGCAGCCAAGAACTGACGGGTGAAAAACTGTTTTTT.

The chain couples TRBV9 to TRBJ1-2; TRBD1 matches at 7 bases. Germline trimming cut 3 bases from V and 6 bases from J; bases unmatched to any gene: 5. This CDR3 comprises 13 residues. CDR1 is SGDLS and CDR2 is YYNGEE in the germline V gene. CDR3 in amino acids: CASSATGEDGYTF. The DNA for the CDR3 is TGTGCCAGCAGCGCAACAGGGGAGGATGGCTACACCTTC.

Concerning this clone itself: At one of its ends the junction is not consistent with the germline gene, which may arise from a read error. V and J are TRBV5-4 and TRBJ2-5, with D perhaps matching TRBD2 (5 bases). The CDR3 has 14 amino acids. Germline V CDR1 and CDR2: SGHNT, YYREEE (reference sequence). The CDR3 coding sequence is TGTGCCAACAGCCTCCCCGGGGTACAAGAGACCCAGTACTTC. Encoded protein: CANSLPGVQETQYF.

In DNA, the CDR3 is TGTGCCAGTGCACAGGGATTAGAAAACATTCAGTACTTC. Amino acid sequence: CASAQGLENIQYF. This rearrangement joins TRBV10-3 to TRBJ2-4; a possible D gene is TRBD1 (6 bases). CDR1 ENHRY and CDR2 SYGVKD come from the germline V gene. This CDR3 is 13 amino acids long. V was pared by 10 bases and J by 5 bases, with 15 bases between.

This chain uses TRBV11-3 with TRBJ2-7; 9 bases match TRBD1. CDR3 length: 14 amino acids. Germline V gene sequence: CDR1 SGHNT, CDR2 YENEEA. The ends lost 5 bases at V and 6 bases at J; junction bases unmatched: 8. The CDR3 nucleotides are TGTGCCAGCAGCCAGGGACAGGGAGCACTCGAGCAGTACTTC. It specifies CASSQGQGALEQYF.